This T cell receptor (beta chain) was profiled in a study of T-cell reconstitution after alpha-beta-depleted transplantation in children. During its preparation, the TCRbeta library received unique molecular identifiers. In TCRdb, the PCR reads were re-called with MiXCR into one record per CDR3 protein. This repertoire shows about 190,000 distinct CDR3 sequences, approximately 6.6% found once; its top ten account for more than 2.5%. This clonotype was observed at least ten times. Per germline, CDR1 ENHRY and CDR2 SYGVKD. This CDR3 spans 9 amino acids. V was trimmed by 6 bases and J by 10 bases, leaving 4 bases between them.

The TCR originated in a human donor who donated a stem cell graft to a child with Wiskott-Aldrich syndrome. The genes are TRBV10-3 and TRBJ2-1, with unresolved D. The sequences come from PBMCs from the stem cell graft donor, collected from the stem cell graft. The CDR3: CAIRFEQFF. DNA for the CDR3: TGTGCCATCAGGTTCGAGCAGTTCTTC.